This paragraph covers one TCR beta chain sequence. The CDR3 length is 16 residues. Germline loops: CDR1 SEHNR, CDR2 FQNEAQ (reference sequence). V shed 5 bases and J shed 3 bases, with 14 bases lying between them. The method was immunoSEQ multiplex PCR; TCRdb's version includes in-frame clones alone and lacks a portion of them. Among about 44,000 clones, roughly nine tenths were seen once, and the ten largest hold approximately 23%. The record originates from a study of blood T cell repertoires in COVID-19. Study-wide context: PBMCs, B-cell-depleted T cells, or T cells provided the cDNA or gDNA that made up the material.

The sequence derives from a woman older than 75 in a cohort sampled during active or convalescent COVID-19. The genes are TRBV7-9 and TRBJ1-6; maybe TRBD1 (5 bases). The specimen sequenced was peripheral blood. The DNA of the CDR3 is TGTGCCAGCAGCCCCCTCCTGGGGGGCTATAATTCACCCCTCCACTTT. It codes for CASSPLLGGYNSPLHF.